A selection of T cell receptor beta chains follows, all from one sample in a study of control samples from healthy donors and cancer patients. Some clones are missing from TCRdb's copy, which holds only in-frame ones; the method was immunoSEQ multiplex PCR. The sample lists some 120,000 clones; over 75% were seen once. Sequenced: PBMCs. The receptors derive from a woman aged 50 to 65 with colorectal cancer. Both conserved end residues are part of each CDR3.

cdr3_aa j_call v_call
CASSTSGRAFTDTQYF TRBJ2-3 TRBV7-2
CASSEGTGATGELFF TRBJ2-2 TRBV6-1
CASSRSYPEDGYTF TRBJ1-2 TRBV19
CASSGRRRETEQYF TRBJ2-7 TRBV2
CASGGGPYNEQFF TRBJ2-1 TRBV12-5
CATSDWTGYNEQFF TRBJ2-1 TRBV24-1
CASSFQETQYF TRBJ2-5 TRBV12-3/TRBV12-4
CASSRHYLEAGSYNEQFF TRBJ2-1 TRBV6-6
CASSNFGSGANVLTF TRBJ2-6 TRBV19
CASSYRVSGYTF TRBJ1-2 TRBV12-3/TRBV12-4
CASSRGQQNYGYTF TRBJ1-2 TRBV6-5
CASSDGGVGTQYF TRBJ2-5 TRBV10-1
CASSQEPGDYGYTF TRBJ1-2 TRBV3-1/TRBV3-2
CASSMGLVYEQYF TRBJ2-7 TRBV19
CASSLDLPGDSPLHF TRBJ1-6 TRBV5-1
CASISTGTFTDTQYF TRBJ2-3 TRBV2
CASSALAAGMNTEAFF TRBJ1-1 TRBV2
CASSPTGSELDYGYTF TRBJ1-2 TRBV19
CASSDRRSSYNEQFF TRBJ2-1 TRBV2
CASMRPPAGYGYTF TRBJ1-2 TRBV7-9
CASSLRSRAKGEQYF TRBJ2-7 TRBV5-4
CAFARNYEQYF TRBJ2-7 TRBV30
CASSPRVNTGELFF TRBJ2-2 TRBV11-3
CASSFHFPGGIGANVLTF TRBJ2-6 TRBV3-1/TRBV3-2
CASKWGPNYGYTF TRBJ1-2 TRBV6-5
CASSLVSETEAFF TRBJ1-1 TRBV11-2
CASSLRLAHEQFF TRBJ2-1 TRBV3-1/TRBV3-2
CASSEGQGTTDTQYF TRBJ2-3 TRBV2
CASSRWTSGRTDTQYF TRBJ2-3 TRBV19
CASSLSLGTGEQTQYF TRBJ2-5 TRBV9
CASSFFSGANVLTF TRBJ2-6 TRBV5-4
CASRTGDYGYTF TRBJ1-2 TRBV10-2
CASSIRTDADSNQPQHF TRBJ1-5 TRBV28
CASSYSSGRPPEAFF TRBJ1-1 TRBV6-5
CASSQDTSGMGETQYF TRBJ2-5 TRBV4-1
CASSYSGPSGGAYEQFF TRBJ2-1 TRBV6-2/TRBV6-3
CASSLTGYGTDTQYF TRBJ2-3 TRBV5-6
CAISEGVGTGELFF TRBJ2-2 TRBV10-3
CAISTSRDRGPYNEQFF TRBJ2-1 TRBV27
CASSFTSRLEETQYF TRBJ2-5 TRBV5-1
CAWSRLSSGGTDTQYF TRBJ2-3 TRBV30
CASRPSRGNYEQYF TRBJ2-7 TRBV6-5
CASSPGTGAGRSSPLHF TRBJ1-6 TRBV18